Presented here are 32 T cell receptor beta chains from one specimen sequenced in a study of post-analysis software for immune sequencing data. Sequencing libraries made from TCR beta cDNA carried unique molecular identifiers. From the PCR reads, TCRdb called clonotypes with MiXCR, one entry per CDR3 protein. Among roughly 150,000 distinct CDR3 sequences, around 36% were seen once, and the ten largest hold over 25%. Material: blood, obtained after autologous hematopoietic stem cell transplantation. These TCRs come from a girl aged 5-17 years with multiple sclerosis.

The gene calls are TRBV6-1 and TRBJ2-1; D uncertain. CDR3 length equals 12 residues. The ends were cut back, 2 bases at V and 6 bases at J, with 5 bases in the middle. CDR1 MNHNS and CDR2 SASEGT come from the germline V gene. Here the CDR3 reads CASSERINEQFF. For the CDR3, the DNA is TGTGCCAGCAGTGAACGGATCAATGAGCAGTTCTTC.

This clonotype was found a few times. The chain employs TRBV5-5 and TRBJ1-5; maybe TRBD1 (5 bases). V lost 5 bases, J lost 3 bases, and 9 bases lay in between. Germline V gene lookup returns CDR1 SGHKS and CDR2 YYEKEE (reference sequence). The CDR3 is 13 residues long. CDR3 residues: CASRRQPNQPQHF. CDR3 nucleotide sequence: TGTGCCAGCAGGAGACAGCCCAATCAGCCCCAGCATTTT.

Only a few counts were recorded for this clonotype. One end of the junction varies from germline; a read error may be responsible. The rearrangement uses TRBV7-9 and TRBJ2-1; D call uncertain. The CDR3 is 12 residues long. From germline, CDR1 is SEHNR and CDR2 FQNEAQ (reference sequence). This chain's CDR3 is CASRDRYKEQFF. The CDR3 DNA is TGTGCCAGCAGGGACCGGTACAAGGAGCAGTTCTTC.

This clonotype was counted a few times. The rearrangement joins TRBV27 to TRBJ2-7; 7 bases agree with TRBD2. The J segment lost 0 bases and the V segment lost 4 bases, leaving 3 bases of the junction unmatched. CDR1 is MNHEY and CDR2 is SMNVEV in the germline V gene (reference sequence). This CDR3 spans 14 amino acids. The CDR3 DNA sequence: TGTGCCAGCAGTTCGGGCGGGAGCTCCTACGAGCAGTACTTC. Translated: CASSSGGSSYEQYF.

This clonotype was seen only a few times. The V call is TRBV14, the J call TRBJ2-7, with D perhaps TRBD1 or TRBD2 (5 bases each). The germline CDR1 and CDR2 sequences are SGHDN and FVKESK. Deletions cut 3 bases from V and 6 bases from J, with 9 bases between. The CDR3 runs to 12 residues. The CDR3 coding sequence is TGTGCCAGCAGCCAGACGGGGCTCGAGCAGTACTTC. Translating it yields CASSQTGLEQYF.

This chain connects TRBV7-8 to TRBJ1-4; D may be TRBD1 (5 bases). The germline V gene encodes CDR1 SGHVS and CDR2 FQNEAQ. This CDR3 is 20 amino acids long. The ends were cut back, 1 base at V and 0 bases at J, with 21 bases in the middle. The CDR3 region has the DNA TGTGCCAGCAGCTTAGTAGTACGGGGCAGGGTCCCCGCAACTAATGAAAAACTGTTTTTT. As protein: CASSLVVRGRVPATNEKLFF.

This clonotype turned up a few times. V and J are TRBV6-6 and TRBJ2-7; no clear D gene. V was cut by 4 bases and J by 3 bases, with 7 bases left in between. In germline, CDR1 is MNHNY, CDR2 SVGAGI (reference sequence). This CDR3 region has 12 residues. CDR3 residues: CASSLGNYEQYF. Here the CDR3 DNA reads TGTGCCAGCAGTTTGGGAAACTACGAGCAGTACTTC.

The V and J genes are TRBV10-3 and TRBJ2-5; TRBD2 agrees at 9 bases. The V and J ends lost 7 bases and 4 bases, in that order; junction bases with no gene match: 10. Germline values: CDR1 ENHRY, CDR2 SYGVKD. CDR3 length: 15 residues. The CDR3, as DNA: TGTGCCATCAAAGGCGGGGGGGCTAATGGAGAGACCCAGTACTTC. This codes for CAIKGGGANGETQYF.

In this sample, this clonotype turned up a few times. The CDR3 DNA reads as TGCGCCAGCAGATTCGGGACAGGGGGCCAAGAGACCCAGTACTTC. Translated, it gives CASRFGTGGQETQYF. The chain carries TRBV5-1 and TRBJ2-5; 11 bases match TRBD1. CDR3 length: 15 residues. Unmatched junction bases numbered 4, after V lost 5 bases and J lost 1 base. From germline, CDR1 is SGHRS and CDR2 YFSETQ.

As for this clonotype: A much more abundant neighbour one base away suggests this may be a read error. The genes are TRBV20-1 and TRBJ2-1; TRBD1 agrees at 7 bases. TRBJ2-7 explains the end of the DNA better; the J call may be wrong. CDR1 and CDR2 (germline): DFQATT, SNEGSKA (reference sequence). The CDR3 covers 15 residues. CDR3 loop: CSALQGPTYYNEQYF. In nucleotides, the CDR3 is TGCAGTGCGTTACAGGGGCCCACCTATTACAATGAGCAGTACTTC.

The genes are TRBV7-6 and TRBJ2-1; 11 bases fit TRBD2. This CDR3 region has 15 residues. After removal of 10 bases from V and 3 bases from J, the junction contained 8 bases not matched to a gene. Germline V CDR1 and CDR2: SGHVS, FNYEAQ. CDR3 in DNA: TGTGCCACCGGGACTAGCGGCGACTTCTACAATGAGCAGTTCTTC. This translates into CATGTSGDFYNEQFF.

This clonotype appeared a few times. This chain joins TRBV9 and TRBJ1-2; D is perhaps TRBD1 (5 bases). The CDR3 is made up of 15 amino acids. Germline lookup yields CDR1 SGDLS and CDR2 YYNGEE. V was pared by 4 bases and J by 2 bases, with 15 bases between. For the CDR3, the DNA is TGTGCCAGCAGCCCCTGGGACGGACGCAACTATGGCTACACCTTC. Its protein product is CASSPWDGRNYGYTF.

V and J are TRBV5-1 and TRBJ2-3; unclear D gene. The CDR3 extends over 14 amino acids. Between the trimmed V and J ends, which lost 0 bases and 2 bases, there was a span of 7 bases. CDR1 SGHRS and CDR2 YFSETQ come from the germline V gene. The CDR3, as DNA: TGCGCCAGCAGCTTGGATGTTTTCACAGATACGCAGTATTTT. Translation: CASSLDVFTDTQYF.

As to this clonotype: A much larger clone differs by one base, so this may be a read error. V usage is TRBV20-1 and J usage is TRBJ2-3; 7 bases are a match to TRBD2. Per the germline V gene, CDR1 is DFQATT and CDR2 is SNEGSKA (reference sequence). The CDR3 has 14 amino acids. V shed 1 base, J shed 2 bases, and the junction held 3 bases outside the gene matches. The CDR3 DNA reads TGCAGTGCTAGAGGACTAGCCTTCACAGATACGCAGTATTTT. Protein: CSARGLAFTDTQYF.

This clonotype was observed a few times. V gene TRBV7-4 combines with J gene TRBJ2-7; possible D gene TRBD2, 5 bases. This CDR3 spans 16 amino acids. Germline CDR1 reads SGHVT; CDR2 reads SQSDAQ. V lost 2 bases and J lost 2, with 16 bases in between. This CDR3 is CASSLIHDSAPYEQYF. The CDR3 nucleotides are TGTGCCAGCAGCTTAATACACGATAGCGCTCCCTACGAGCAGTACTTC.

The CDR3 reads CASSVDSTDTQYF. CDR3 bases: TGTGCCAGCAGCGTAGACAGCACAGATACGCAGTATTTT. The chain has TRBV9 and TRBJ2-3; D is undetermined. Per germline, CDR1 SGDLS and CDR2 YYNGEE. The CDR3 is made up of 13 amino acids. V was trimmed by 0 bases and J by 0 bases, leaving 2 bases between them.

The chain employs TRBV5-1 and TRBJ2-3; no reliable D call. The V and J ends lost 0 bases and 5 bases respectively, with 13 bases between them. Germline values: CDR1 SGHRS, CDR2 YFSETQ. The CDR3 runs 15 residues. The CDR3 DNA reads TGCGCCAGCAGCTTGGAGGCCTCCGTCGGAGATACGCAGTATTTT. This encodes CASSLEASVGDTQYF.

This chain uses TRBV11-2 with TRBJ2-5; D is unresolved. The CDR3 spans 14 residues. With 2 bases removed from V and 0 bases from J, the gap between germline ends came to 7 bases. Germline V gives CDR1 SGHAT, CDR2 FQNNGV. The CDR3 sequence: CASSLRRYQETQYF. CDR3 sequence (DNA): TGTGCCAGCAGCTTACGGCGGTACCAAGAGACCCAGTACTTC.

This clonotype showed up just a few times. The gene calls are TRBV28 and TRBJ1-2, with 11 nucleotides matching TRBD1. From germline, CDR1 is MDHEN and CDR2 SYDVKM. The length of the CDR3 is 15 residues. The junction had 7 bases not matched to a gene; V was cut back by 2 bases and J by 8 bases. CDR3 coding DNA: TGTGCCAGCAGTTTAGCAGGACAGGGGGCGGTCGGCTACACCTTC. Amino acid sequence: CASSLAGQGAVGYTF.

The J gene is TRBJ1-2, the V gene TRBV12-3 or TRBV12-4; D is undetermined. The CDR3 is 13 residues long. V was clipped by 1 base and J by 3 bases, with 6 bases between them. CDR3 nucleotides: TGTGCCAGCAGTTTAGGCAGTCACTATGGCTACACCTTC. Encoded protein: CASSLGSHYGYTF.

V usage is TRBV12-5 and J usage is TRBJ2-6, with unresolved D. Trimming removed 6 bases at V and 2 bases at J, with 5 bases between. Germline loops: CDR1 LGHNT, CDR2 FRNRAP. The CDR3 has 13 amino acids. CDR3 amino acids: CASGRTGANVLTF. As DNA, the CDR3 is TGTGCTAGTGGCCGCACTGGGGCCAACGTCCTGACTTTC.

This clonotype was picked up one time. The chain employs TRBV20-1 and TRBJ2-7; TRBD1 agrees at 9 bases. Germline V lookup: CDR1 DFQATT, CDR2 SNEGSKA (reference sequence). V lost 0 bases and J lost 5; bases outside the gene matches: 11. This CDR3 comprises 16 residues. CDR3 residues: CSARDLTGGLRDEQYF. The CDR3 nucleotides are TGCAGTGCTAGAGATCTGACAGGGGGGTTGAGGGACGAGCAGTACTTC.

The chain uses TRBV6-5 and TRBJ2-2; D gene unclear. Trimming removed 2 bases from V and 1 base from J, with 2 bases in between. CDR1 is MNHEY, CDR2 SVGAGI, per germline. The CDR3 extends over 13 amino acids. CDR3 amino acids: CASSYENTGELFF. The CDR3 nucleotides are TGTGCCAGCAGTTACGAGAACACCGGGGAGCTGTTTTTT.

In this sample, this clonotype turned up many times. This sequence joins TRBV12-3 or TRBV12-4 and TRBJ2-3, with 8 bases aligning to TRBD1. The CDR3 totals 15 residues. V was pared by 0 bases and J by 6 bases, with 5 bases of the junction left unmatched. The CDR3 nucleotides are TGTGCCAGCAGTTTAGCGGTGGACAGGGAGGATACGCAGTATTTT. Protein product: CASSLAVDREDTQYF.

The CDR3 region has the DNA TGTGCCAGCCTAGCGGGAGGGAGCTCCTACAATGAGCAGTTCTTC. The encoded protein is CASLAGGSSYNEQFF. The chain carries TRBV27 and TRBJ2-1; 12 bases are shared with TRBD2. In germline, CDR1 is MNHEY, CDR2 SMNVEV (reference sequence). The CDR3 length is 15 residues. V lost 8 bases, J lost 0 bases, and 2 bases stayed unmatched.

This chain uses TRBV21-1 with TRBJ2-7. TRBV21-1 is an annotated pseudogene. This CDR3 contains 13 residues. The CDR3 DNA reads as TGTGCCAGCAGTCCGTACTCCTATTACGAGCAGTACTTC. Amino acids: CASSPYSYYEQYF.

The chain carries TRBV7-3 and TRBJ2-3, with no clear D. V shed 4 bases and J shed 7 bases, with 24 bases lying between them. In germline, CDR1 is SGHTA, CDR2 FQGTGA. This CDR3 contains 17 residues. CDR3 DNA: TGTGCCAGCAGCTCAACCGATAGCCCGACCCCTCGGCATACGCAGTATTTT. Translating it yields CASSSTDSPTPRHTQYF.

The chain links TRBV21-1 to TRBJ1-1; the D segment call TRBD1 is taken from the table without a DNA check. TRBV21-1 is assigned pseudogene status. This CDR3 contains 17 residues. The CDR3 DNA follows: TGTGCCAGCAGCAAGACCCCTATCAGTCGCATGAACACTGAAGCTTTCTTT. This gives the protein CASSKTPISRMNTEAFF.

The CDR3, as DNA: TGTGCCAGCAGTGGCTTCCGGGACAGGCCGGGTAAGGAACCCCAGCATTTT. Protein product: CASSGFRDRPGKEPQHF. The rearrangement joins TRBV6-1 to TRBJ1-5, with TRBD1 matching 8 bases. The CDR3 totals 17 residues. Germline V gene sequence: CDR1 MNHNS, CDR2 SASEGT. Losses at the gene ends were 4 bases for V and 10 bases for J; bases not matched to a gene: 18.

This clonotype was seen repeatedly, ten times or more. The chain uses TRBV12-3 or TRBV12-4 and TRBJ1-2, with 9 positions matching TRBD1. The CDR3 runs to 14 residues. Losses at the gene ends were 6 bases for V and 2 bases for J; bases not matched to a gene: 4. CDR3 DNA sequence: TGTGCCAGCAGCCGGGACAGGGTCAACTATGGCTACACCTTC. Residues: CASSRDRVNYGYTF.

With regard to this clonotype: Its ends do not fully match the called genes, so a read error is possible. The rearrangement joins TRBV25-1 to TRBJ2-3; D remains ambiguous. The CDR3 is 11 residues long. Germline CDR1 reads MGHDK; CDR2 reads SYGVNS. The CDR3: CASSRGDTKYF. CDR3 nucleotide sequence: TGTGCCAGCAGTCGAGGAGATACGAAGTATTTT. Supplemented by reference TRBV25-1 and TRBJ2-3, the full variable domain reads EADIYQTPRYLVIGTGKKITLECSQTMGHDKMYWYQQDPGMELHLIHYSYGVNSTEKGDLSSESTVSRIRTEHFPLTLESARPSHTSQYLCASSRGDTKYFGPGTRLTVL.

This clonotype appeared a few times. The gene calls are TRBV27 and TRBJ2-1; 7 bases map to TRBD2. V gave up 6 bases and J gave up 4 bases; unmatched junction bases: 18. The CDR3 is made up of 18 amino acids. CDR1 and CDR2 from the germline V gene are MNHEY and SMNVEV (reference sequence). The CDR3 DNA is TGTGCCAGCAGCCAGGCCCCAGCGGGATTCTCCCTTTACAATGAGCAGTTCTTC. Translating gives CASSQAPAGFSLYNEQFF.